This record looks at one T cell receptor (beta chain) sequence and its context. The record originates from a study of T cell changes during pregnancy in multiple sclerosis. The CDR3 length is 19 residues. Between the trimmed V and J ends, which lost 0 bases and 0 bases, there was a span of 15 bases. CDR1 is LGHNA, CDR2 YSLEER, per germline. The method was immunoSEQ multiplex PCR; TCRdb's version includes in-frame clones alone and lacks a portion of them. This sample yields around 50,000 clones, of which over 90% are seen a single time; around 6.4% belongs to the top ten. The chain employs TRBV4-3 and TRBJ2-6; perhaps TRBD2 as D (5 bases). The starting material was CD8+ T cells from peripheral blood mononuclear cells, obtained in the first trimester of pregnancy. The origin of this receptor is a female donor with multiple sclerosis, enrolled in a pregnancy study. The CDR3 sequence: CASSQERRRPSSGANVLTF. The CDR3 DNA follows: TGCGCCAGCAGCCAAGAGAGGAGGCGCCCAAGCTCTGGGGCCAACGTCCTGACTTTC.